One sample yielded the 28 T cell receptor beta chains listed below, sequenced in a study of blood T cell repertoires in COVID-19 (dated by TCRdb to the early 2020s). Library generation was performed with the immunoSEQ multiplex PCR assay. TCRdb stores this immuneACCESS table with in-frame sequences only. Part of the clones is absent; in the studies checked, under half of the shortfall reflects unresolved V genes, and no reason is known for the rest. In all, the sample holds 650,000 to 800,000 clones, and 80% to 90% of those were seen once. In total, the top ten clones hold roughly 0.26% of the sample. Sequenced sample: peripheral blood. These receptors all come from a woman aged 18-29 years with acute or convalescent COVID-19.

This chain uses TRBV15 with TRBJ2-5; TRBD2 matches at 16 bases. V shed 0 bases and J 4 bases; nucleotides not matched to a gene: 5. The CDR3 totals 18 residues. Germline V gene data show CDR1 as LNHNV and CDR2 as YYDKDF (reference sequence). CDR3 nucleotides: TGTGCCACCAGCAGAGATGGGGGACTAGCGGGGGGGCGAGAGACCCAGTACTTC. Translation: CATSRDGGLAGGRETQYF. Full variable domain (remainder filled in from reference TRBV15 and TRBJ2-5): DAMVIQNPRYQVTQFGKPVTLSCSQTLNHNVMYWYQQKSSQAPKLLFHYYDKDFNNEADTPDNFQSRRPNTSFCFLDIRSPGLGDTAMYLCATSRDGGLAGGRETQYFGPGTRLLVL.

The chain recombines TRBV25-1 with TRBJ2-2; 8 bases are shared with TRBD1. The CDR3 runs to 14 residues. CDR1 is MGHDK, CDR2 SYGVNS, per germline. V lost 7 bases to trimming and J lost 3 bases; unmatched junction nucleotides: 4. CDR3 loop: CASMQGAYTGELFF. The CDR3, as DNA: TGTGCCAGCATGCAGGGGGCCTACACCGGGGAGCTGTTTTTT.

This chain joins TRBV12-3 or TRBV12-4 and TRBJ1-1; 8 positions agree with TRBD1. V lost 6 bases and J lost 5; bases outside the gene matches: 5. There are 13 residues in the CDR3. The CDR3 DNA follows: TGTGCCAGCAGGCCGGACAGGGCTACTGAAGCTTTCTTT. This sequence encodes CASRPDRATEAFF.

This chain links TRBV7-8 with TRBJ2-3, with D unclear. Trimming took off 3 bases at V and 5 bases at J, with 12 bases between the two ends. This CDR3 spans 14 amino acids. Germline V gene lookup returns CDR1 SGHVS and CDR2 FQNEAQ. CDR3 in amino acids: CASSLRQSGDTQYF. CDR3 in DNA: TGTGCCAGCAGCTTGAGACAATCTGGAGATACGCAGTATTTT.

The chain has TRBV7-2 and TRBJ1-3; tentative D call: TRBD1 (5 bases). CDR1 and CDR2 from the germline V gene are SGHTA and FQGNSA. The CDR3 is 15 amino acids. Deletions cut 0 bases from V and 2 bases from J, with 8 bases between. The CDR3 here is CASSLAQGTGNTIYF. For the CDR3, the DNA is TGTGCCAGCAGCTTAGCCCAGGGTACTGGAAACACCATATATTTT.

The CDR3 spells CASSFSGFYGYTF. CDR3 DNA sequence: TGTGCCAGCAGCTTCTCCGGGTTCTATGGCTACACCTTC. The chain couples TRBV7-6 to TRBJ1-2; D not resolved. Trimming removed 3 bases from V and 4 bases from J, with 9 bases in between. CDR1 is SGHVS, CDR2 FNYEAQ, per germline. The CDR3 is 13 amino acids.

This chain's CDR3 is CAKGGPYPSSYEQYF. CDR3 nucleotide sequence: TGCGCCAAGGGGGGGCCATACCCCAGCTCCTACGAGCAGTACTTC. This chain links TRBV5-1 with TRBJ2-7, with D possibly TRBD2 on 7 matching bases. The CDR3 is 15 residues long. Germline CDR1 and CDR2: SGHRS and YFSETQ. The ends were cut back, 9 bases at V and 0 bases at J, with 19 bases in the middle.

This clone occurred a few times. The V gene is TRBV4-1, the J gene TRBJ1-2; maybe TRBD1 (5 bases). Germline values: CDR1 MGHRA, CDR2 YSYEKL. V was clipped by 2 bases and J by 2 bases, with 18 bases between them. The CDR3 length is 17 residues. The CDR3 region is CASSQPVQGAKNYGYTF. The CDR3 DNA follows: TGCGCCAGCAGCCAACCAGTGCAGGGCGCTAAGAACTATGGCTACACCTTC.

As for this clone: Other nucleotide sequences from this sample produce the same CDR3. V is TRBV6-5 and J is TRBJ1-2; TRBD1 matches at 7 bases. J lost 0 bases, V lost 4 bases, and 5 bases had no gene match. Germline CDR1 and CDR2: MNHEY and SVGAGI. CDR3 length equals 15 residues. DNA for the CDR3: TGTGCCAGCAGTTCGACCGGGACAGCTAACTATGGCTACACCTTC. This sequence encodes CASSSTGTANYGYTF.

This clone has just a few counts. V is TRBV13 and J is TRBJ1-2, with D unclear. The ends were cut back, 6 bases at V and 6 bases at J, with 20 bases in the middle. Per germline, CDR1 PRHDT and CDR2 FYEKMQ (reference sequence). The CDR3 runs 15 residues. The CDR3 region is CASRGRRGALDGYTF. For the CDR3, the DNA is TGTGCCAGCAGGGGTAGACGGGGAGCTTTGGATGGCTACACCTTC.

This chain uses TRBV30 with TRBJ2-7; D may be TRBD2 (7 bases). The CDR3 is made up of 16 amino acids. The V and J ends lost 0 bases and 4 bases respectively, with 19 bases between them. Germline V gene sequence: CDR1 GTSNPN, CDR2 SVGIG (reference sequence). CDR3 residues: CAWSVHRGAWVYEQYF. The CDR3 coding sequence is TGTGCCTGGAGTGTACACCGGGGGGCCTGGGTTTACGAGCAGTACTTC.

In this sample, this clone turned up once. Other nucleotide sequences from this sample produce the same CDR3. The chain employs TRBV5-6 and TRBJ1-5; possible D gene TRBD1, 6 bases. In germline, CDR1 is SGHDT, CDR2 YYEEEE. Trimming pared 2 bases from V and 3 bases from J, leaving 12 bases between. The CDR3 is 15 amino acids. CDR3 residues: CASSLGGGINQPQHF. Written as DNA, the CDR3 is TGTGCCAGCAGCTTAGGCGGGGGCATCAATCAGCCCCAGCATTTT. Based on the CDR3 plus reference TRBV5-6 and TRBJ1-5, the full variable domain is DAGVTQSPTHLIKTRGQQVTLRCSPKSGHDTVSWYQQALGQGPQFIFQYYEEEERQRGNFPDRFSGHQFPNYSSELNVNALLLGDSALYLCASSLGGGINQPQHFGDGTRLSIL.

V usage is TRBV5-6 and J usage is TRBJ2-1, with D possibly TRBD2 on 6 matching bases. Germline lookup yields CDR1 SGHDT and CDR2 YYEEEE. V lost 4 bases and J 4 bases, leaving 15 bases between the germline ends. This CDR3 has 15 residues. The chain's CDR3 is CASSGGDPSYNEQFF. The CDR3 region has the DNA TGTGCCAGCAGCGGCGGGGACCCCTCGTACAATGAGCAGTTCTTC.

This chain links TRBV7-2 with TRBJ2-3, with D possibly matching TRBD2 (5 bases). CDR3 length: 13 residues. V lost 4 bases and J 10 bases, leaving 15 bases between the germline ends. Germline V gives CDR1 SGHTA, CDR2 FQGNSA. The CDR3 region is CASSSEVARAQYF. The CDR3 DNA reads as TGTGCCAGCAGCTCAGAGGTAGCGCGGGCGCAGTATTTT.

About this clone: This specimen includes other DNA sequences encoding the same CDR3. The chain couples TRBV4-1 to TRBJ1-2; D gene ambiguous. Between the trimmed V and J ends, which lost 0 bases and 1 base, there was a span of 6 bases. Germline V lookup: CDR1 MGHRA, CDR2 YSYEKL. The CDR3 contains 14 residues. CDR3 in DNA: TGCGCCAGCAGCCAAGAAGAGGGTAACTATGGCTACACCTTC. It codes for CASSQEEGNYGYTF.

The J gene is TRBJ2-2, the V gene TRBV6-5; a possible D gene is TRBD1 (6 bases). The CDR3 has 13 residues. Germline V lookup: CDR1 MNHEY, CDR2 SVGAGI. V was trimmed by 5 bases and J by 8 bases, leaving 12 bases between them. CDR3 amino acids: CASSQYRAGELFF. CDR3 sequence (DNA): TGTGCCAGCAGTCAGTACAGGGCTGGGGAGCTGTTTTTT.

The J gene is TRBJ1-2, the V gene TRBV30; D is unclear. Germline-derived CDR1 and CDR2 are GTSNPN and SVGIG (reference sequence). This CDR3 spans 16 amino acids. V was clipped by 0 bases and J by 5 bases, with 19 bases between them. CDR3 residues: CAWSVPHPTEKYGYTF. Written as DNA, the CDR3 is TGTGCCTGGAGTGTACCGCACCCTACAGAGAAATATGGCTACACCTTC.

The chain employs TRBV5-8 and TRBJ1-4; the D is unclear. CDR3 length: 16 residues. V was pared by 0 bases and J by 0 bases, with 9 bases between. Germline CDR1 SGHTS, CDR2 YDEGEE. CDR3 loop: CASSLGQSSTNEKLFF. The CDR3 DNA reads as TGTGCCAGCAGCTTGGGGCAGTCCTCAACTAATGAAAAACTGTTTTTT.

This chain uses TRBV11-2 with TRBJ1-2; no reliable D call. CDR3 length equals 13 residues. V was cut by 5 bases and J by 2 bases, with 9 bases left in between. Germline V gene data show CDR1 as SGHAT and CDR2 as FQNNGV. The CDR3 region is CASSLLANYGYTF. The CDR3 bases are TGTGCCAGCAGCCTCCTAGCGAACTATGGCTACACCTTC.

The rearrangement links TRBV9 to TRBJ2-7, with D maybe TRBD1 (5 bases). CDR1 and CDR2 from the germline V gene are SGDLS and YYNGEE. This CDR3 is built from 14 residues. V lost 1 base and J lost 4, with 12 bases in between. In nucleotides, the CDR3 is TGTGCCAGCAGCGTATCAGGGTACTCTTACGAGCAGTACTTC. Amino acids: CASSVSGYSYEQYF.

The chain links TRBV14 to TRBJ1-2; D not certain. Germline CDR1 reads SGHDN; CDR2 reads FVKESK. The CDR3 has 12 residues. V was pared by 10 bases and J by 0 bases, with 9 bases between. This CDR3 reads CATKRPNYGYTF. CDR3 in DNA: TGTGCCACCAAGAGGCCTAACTATGGCTACACCTTC.

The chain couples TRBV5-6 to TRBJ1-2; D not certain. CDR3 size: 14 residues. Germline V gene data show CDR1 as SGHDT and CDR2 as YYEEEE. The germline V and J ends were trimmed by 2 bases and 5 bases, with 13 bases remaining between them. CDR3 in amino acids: CASSFAGRVYGYTF. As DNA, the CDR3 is TGTGCCAGCAGCTTCGCGGGGAGGGTGTATGGCTACACCTTC. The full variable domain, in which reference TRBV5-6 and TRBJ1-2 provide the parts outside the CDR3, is DAGVTQSPTHLIKTRGQQVTLRCSPKSGHDTVSWYQQALGQGPQFIFQYYEEEERQRGNFPDRFSGHQFPNYSSELNVNALLLGDSALYLCASSFAGRVYGYTFGSGTRLTVV.

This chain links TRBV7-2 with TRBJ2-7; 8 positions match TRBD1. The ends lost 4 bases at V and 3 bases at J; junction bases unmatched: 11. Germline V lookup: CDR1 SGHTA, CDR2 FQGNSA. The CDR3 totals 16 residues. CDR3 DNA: TGTGCCAGCAGCTCCTTGCTGCGGACAGGGAACTACGAGCAGTACTTC. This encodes CASSSLLRTGNYEQYF.

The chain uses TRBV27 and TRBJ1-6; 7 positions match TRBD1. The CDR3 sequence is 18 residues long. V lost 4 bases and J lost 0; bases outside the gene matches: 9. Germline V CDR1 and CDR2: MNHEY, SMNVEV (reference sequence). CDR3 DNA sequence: TGTGCCAGCAGTTACGACAGGGCGCGATCCTCCTATAATTCACCCCTCCACTTT. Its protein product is CASSYDRARSSYNSPLHF.

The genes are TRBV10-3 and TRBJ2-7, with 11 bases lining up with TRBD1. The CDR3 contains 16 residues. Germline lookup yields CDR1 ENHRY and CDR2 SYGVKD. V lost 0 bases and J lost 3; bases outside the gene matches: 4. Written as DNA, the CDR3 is TGTGCCATCAGTGAGTCGTGGGGGACAGGGGGCTACGAGCAGTACTTC. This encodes CAISESWGTGGYEQYF.

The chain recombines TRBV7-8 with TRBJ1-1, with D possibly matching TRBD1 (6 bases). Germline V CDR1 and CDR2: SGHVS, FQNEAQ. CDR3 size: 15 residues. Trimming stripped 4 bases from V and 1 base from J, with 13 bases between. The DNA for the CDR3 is TGTGCCAGCAGCTGGAACAGGGTGGAGAACACTGAAGCTTTCTTT. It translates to CASSWNRVENTEAFF.

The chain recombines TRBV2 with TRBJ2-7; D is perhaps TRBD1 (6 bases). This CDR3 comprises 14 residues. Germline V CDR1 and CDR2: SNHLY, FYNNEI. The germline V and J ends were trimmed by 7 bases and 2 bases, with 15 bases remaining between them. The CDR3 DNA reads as TGTGCCAGCATTCTAACAGGGTTTCCCTACGAGCAGTACTTC. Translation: CASILTGFPYEQYF.

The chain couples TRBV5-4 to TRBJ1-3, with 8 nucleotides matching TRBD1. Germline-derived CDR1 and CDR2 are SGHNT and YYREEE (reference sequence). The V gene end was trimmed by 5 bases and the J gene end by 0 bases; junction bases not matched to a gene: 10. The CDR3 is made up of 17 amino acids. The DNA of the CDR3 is TGTGCCAGCAGTCCGGACAGGGAACAATTCTCTGGAAACACCATATATTTT. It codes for CASSPDREQFSGNTIYF.